Included here is one TCR beta chain sequence, with context. This record comes from a study of blood T cell repertoires in COVID-19. Across the whole study: There were acute and convalescent COVID-19 samples, and they came from the United States, Italy and Spain. T cells, B-cell-depleted T cells, or PBMCs supplied cDNA or gDNA.

Profiling relied on immunoSEQ multiplex PCR, and the TCRdb table lists in-frame clones only, not all of them. The data contain about 110,000 clones, almost 80% of them seen just once; the ten biggest clones take up around 15%. Sequencing was carried out using peripheral blood. This receptor was taken from a woman older than 75 with active or convalescent COVID-19.

CDR3 in amino acids: CASSLASRTNYGYTF. DNA of the CDR3: TGTGCCAGCAGCTTGGCATCCAGGACTAACTATGGCTACACCTTC. This chain links TRBV5-6 with TRBJ1-2; D remains ambiguous. The CDR3 spans 15 residues. V dropped 0 bases and J dropped 0 bases, with 9 bases sitting between them. CDR1 SGHDT and CDR2 YYEEEE come from the germline V gene.